This T cell receptor beta chain emerged from a study of CD8 T cells in Susac syndrome. V lost 6 bases to trimming and J lost 2 bases, with 11 bases between them. The CDR3 length is 13 residues. Germline CDR1 DFQATT, CDR2 SNEGSKA (reference sequence). As to this clonotype: Its antigen is unidentified.

Points from the study as a whole: The relatively small number of individuals in the TCR sequencing and HLA analysis was acknowledged by the study.

Sequencing targeted TCR beta in T cells from blood (CD8+ and CD4+). Purification of the CD8+ and CD4+ T cells relied on negative isolation, and TEMRA cells underwent FACS enrichment. Reverse transcription of roughly 0.45 to 1 ug RNA was carried out with random hexamers. The amplification used immunoSEQ multiplex PCR on TCR beta CDR3; it spanned 54 Vbeta and 13 Jbeta. MiXCR was run by TCRdb on the immunoSEQ multiplex PCR reads, yielding one entry per CDR3 protein. The sample shows under 150,000 distinct CDR3 sequences, nearly 95% of them seen only once. The specimen was CD8+ T cells from PBMCs. The sequence derives from a human donor in good health. This chain links TRBV20-1 with TRBJ1-5; D possibly corresponds to TRBD1 (5 bases). This CDR3 is CSAYDSGNQPQHF. The CDR3 DNA is TGCAGTGCATACGACAGTGGCAATCAGCCCCAGCATTTT.